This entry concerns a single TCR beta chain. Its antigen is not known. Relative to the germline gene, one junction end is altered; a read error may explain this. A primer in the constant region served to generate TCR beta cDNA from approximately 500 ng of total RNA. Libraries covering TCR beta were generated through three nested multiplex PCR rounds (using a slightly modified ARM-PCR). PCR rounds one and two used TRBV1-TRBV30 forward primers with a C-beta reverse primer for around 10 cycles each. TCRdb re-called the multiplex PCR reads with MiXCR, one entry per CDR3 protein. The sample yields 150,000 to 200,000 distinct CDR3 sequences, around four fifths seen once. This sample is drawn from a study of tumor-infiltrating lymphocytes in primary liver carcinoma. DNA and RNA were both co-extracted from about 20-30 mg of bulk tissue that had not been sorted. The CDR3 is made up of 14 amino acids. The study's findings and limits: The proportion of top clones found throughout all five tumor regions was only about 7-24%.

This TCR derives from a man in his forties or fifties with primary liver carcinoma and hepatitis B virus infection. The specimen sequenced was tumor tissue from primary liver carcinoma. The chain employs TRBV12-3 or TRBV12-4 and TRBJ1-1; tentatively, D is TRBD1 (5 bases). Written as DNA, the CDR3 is TGTGCCAGCAGTCCCCTCAGGGCAGGCACTGATGCTTTCTTT. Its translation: CASSPLRAGTDAFF.